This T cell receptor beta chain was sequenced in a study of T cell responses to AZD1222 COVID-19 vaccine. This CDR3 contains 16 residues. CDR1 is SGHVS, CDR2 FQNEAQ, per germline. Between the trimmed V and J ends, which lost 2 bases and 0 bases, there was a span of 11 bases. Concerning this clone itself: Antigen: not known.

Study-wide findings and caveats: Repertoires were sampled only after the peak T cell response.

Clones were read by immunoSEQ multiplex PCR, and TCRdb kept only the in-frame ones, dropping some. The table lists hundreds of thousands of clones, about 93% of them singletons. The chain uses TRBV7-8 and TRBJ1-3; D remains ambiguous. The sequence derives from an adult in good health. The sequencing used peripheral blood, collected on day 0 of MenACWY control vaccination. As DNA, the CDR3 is TGTGCCAGCAGCTTAATACCGATCTTCTCTGGAAACACCATATATTTT. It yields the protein CASSLIPIFSGNTIYF. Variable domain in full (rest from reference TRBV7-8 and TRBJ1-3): GAGVSQSPRYKVAKRGQDVALRCDPISGHVSLFWYQQALGQGPEFLTYFQNEAQLDKSGLPSDRFFAERPEGSVSTLKIQRTQQEDSAVYLCASSLIPIFSGNTIYFGEGSWLTVV.